The 2 T cell receptor beta chains below all came from one sample that was sequenced in a study of T-cell reconstitution after alpha-beta-depleted transplantation in children. Unique molecular identifiers were used in preparing the TCRbeta library. TCRdb reprocessed the PCR reads via MiXCR and lists one record per CDR3 protein. The sample has roughly 200,000 distinct CDR3 sequences, under 9.5% seen once. This sample comprised PBMCs from the stem cell graft donor, obtained from the stem cell graft. The receptors were gathered from a human donor who donated a stem cell graft to a child with acute lymphoblastic leukemia.

This clonotype showed up many times. The V and J genes are TRBV5-1 and TRBJ2-3, with D possibly TRBD2 on 6 matching bases. CDR3 length: 14 residues. Trimming shortened V by 4 bases and J by 0 bases, and 9 bases separated the two germline ends. Germline CDR1 and CDR2: SGHRS and YFSETQ. The chain's CDR3 is CASSTGVSTDTQYF. The DNA of the CDR3 is TGCGCCAGCAGCACGGGGGTTAGCACAGATACGCAGTATTTT.

Here the CDR3 reads CASHGTGAHNYGYTF. The CDR3 DNA is TGTGCCAGCCACGGTACAGGGGCACATAACTATGGCTACACCTTC. This chain links TRBV12-3 or TRBV12-4 with TRBJ1-2; 7 nucleotides align to TRBD1. V gave up 8 bases and J gave up 1 base; unmatched junction bases: 10. The CDR3 consists of 15 residues.